The present T cell receptor beta chain was sequenced within a study of vaccination and CD4 T cells after COVID-19 (dated by TCRdb to between 2021 and 2024). In the study overall: Convalescent patients had a positive SARS-CoV-2 result on nasal swab PCR, and of these patients, about ten had mild disease and one had severe disease. Six males and four females were included in the convalescent cohort, with two Hispanic individuals, seven Caucasians, two Asians and one multiracial person represented. The time from the second vaccine dose to post-vaccine blood sampling had a median of 72 days and ranged from about 14 to 250 days. Control cultures received a CEFX viral epitope pool as the positive control, an HIV-1 Nef peptide pool as the negative control, or no peptide. Post-COVID blood samples from convalescent patients were collected a median of 101 days after diagnosis, with a range of 35 to 161 days. In 10 COVID-19 convalescent patients and a handful of infection-naive healthy vaccine recipients, the spike-specific CD4+ TCR repertoire before mRNA vaccination was compared with the repertoire after mRNA vaccination. For stimulating the cultures, overlapping spike peptide pools were used, derived from SARS-CoV-2 as well as from the common cold coronaviruses HCoV-NL63, HCoV-OC43 and HCoV-229E. Each participant got two doses of either the Pfizer-BioNTech BNT162b2 vaccine (n=8) or the Moderna mRNA-1273 vaccine (n=2).

In its sample, this clonotype was seen a few times. Its binding antigen is unknown. The input lacks base qualities; no much larger clone sits a single base away. The label giving this sample's treatment or condition can be read as: approximately 9-day PBMC culture with coronavirus spike peptide pools or control peptides (ViraFEST assay). To expand antigen-specific T cells with peptide pools and then pick out the expanded clonotypes through TCR sequencing, the study relied on the ViraFEST assay. The convalescent patients' positive SARS-CoV-2 PCR tests fell between March and December 2020, which was before the Alpha, Beta and Delta variants emerged in the United States. Roughly 2 million PBMCs per well were cultured in IMDM with roughly 5% human AB serum and about 9.2 IU/ml IL-2, plus 10 ug/ml peptide pools. Half of the culture medium was replaced with fresh IL-2-containing medium on days 3 and 7. After more than 8 days of culture, CD4+ T cells were isolated by negative selection using the EasySep CD4+ T cell isolation kit. Ficoll-Paque Plus gradient centrifugation was used to isolate PBMCs from whole blood, and the isolated PBMCs were then either used fresh or cryopreserved at -140C. Culture conditions were generally each tested in triplicate wells.

Library construction relied on PCR. At the Johns Hopkins FTIC core, DNA from the cultured CD4+ T cells underwent TCR sequencing with the Oncomine TCR Beta short-read assay. The QIAamp micro DNA kit was used to extract genomic DNA from the cultured CD4+ T cells. Oncomine TCR Beta libraries from cultured CD4+ T cells were pooled using unique dual indexes and sequenced on an Illumina iSeq 100. As for how the authors treated the data: Non-productive sequences were removed, and CDR3s that did not start with C, did not end with F or W, or were shorter than 7 amino acids were discarded. The MANAFEST web application was used to identify antigen-specific clonotypes by comparing peptide-stimulated wells against reference wells and other culture wells. An FDR below 0.05, an odds ratio above 5, and a productive frequency above 0.1% in at least two of three replicate wells were required for clones to be considered positive. A clonotype was classed as cross-reactive if the clonotype showed significant expansion both in SARS-CoV-2 spike wells and in at least one common cold coronavirus spike condition. CDR3 homology was assessed with Levenshtein distances (stringdist) and unrooted phylogenetic trees (ape) in R version 3.6.1. TCRdb trimmed the raw reads at Q25, called clones with MiXCR and kept productive beta chains. A single entry per CDR3 protein holds the most common genes and DNA from its merged rows. The V and J calls were not made by the authors but by TCRdb's processing. The sample profile shows roughly 12,000 distinct CDR3 sequences; more than 30% of them were found once. The ten biggest clones cover roughly 12% of the sample.

The CDR3 runs 17 amino acids, cysteine and phenylalanine included. The sequence is cut down to CDR3 DNA, 51 bases in frame from base 1. After removal of 3 bases from V and 1 base from J, the junction retains 11 bases not matched to a gene. According to the germline V gene (reference sequence), CDR1 reads LNHDA and CDR2 reads SQIVND. Summary of the overall study and its limitations: Nearly all vaccine-specific clones in convalescent patients (304 of 307) were mono-reactive for SARS-CoV-2 spike rather than cross-reactive with common cold coronaviruses. Only a relatively small number of convalescent patients were included in the study, and early timepoints following natural infection were not analyzed. An increase in the median number of SARS-CoV-2-reactive clonotypes from 21 after infection to roughly 39 after vaccination was observed, but the change was not found to be significant. Among convalescent patients, a median about 90% of the SARS-CoV-2-reactive clones seen after vaccination appeared only after vaccination, which suggests priming specific to the vaccine.

The receptor was derived from a human donor who had recovered from COVID-19. The input for sequencing was CD4+ T cells from blood, cultured in vitro, taken after SARS-CoV-2 vaccination. The V and J segments used are TRBV19 and TRBJ1-1; TRBD1 agrees with 7 junctional bases. Here the CDR3 is given as CASSIGRGRWANTEAFF. The DNA is as follows: TGTGCCAGTAGTATTGGGAGGGGGCGTTGGGCGAACACTGAAGCTTTCTTT.